The next 15 T cell receptor beta chains were all read from a single sample in a study of T cells after yellow fever vaccination. TCRdb used MiXCR to reprocess the 5' RACE reads, holding one entry per CDR3 protein. Here the sample spans more than 350,000 distinct CDR3 sequences, 9.5% to 13% being singletons. The sample here was PBMCs, taken on the day of the first yellow fever vaccination. Receptor source: a man younger than 35 who received the YFV17D yellow fever vaccine.

About this clonotype: At one of its ends the junction is not consistent with the germline gene, which may arise from a read error. The gene calls are TRBV12-3 or TRBV12-4 and TRBJ2-1; D is ambiguous. The CDR3 is 13 residues long. The CDR3 protein is CASSSAWINEQLF. CDR3 DNA: TGTGCCAGCAGTTCCGCCTGGATCAATGAGCAGCTCTTC.

This clonotype was counted only a few times. This chain connects TRBV7-9 to TRBJ2-3; D unresolved. Trimming removed 9 bases from V and 2 bases from J, with 15 bases in between. This CDR3 spans 14 amino acids. Germline V gene sequence: CDR1 SEHNR, CDR2 FQNEAQ (reference sequence). CDR3 in DNA: TGTGCCAGTAACCCGACGGCCCTCACAGATACGCAGTATTTT. This codes for CASNPTALTDTQYF.

The chain recombines TRBV5-1 with TRBJ1-6, with 8 nucleotides matching TRBD1. The CDR3 has 15 amino acids. Unmatched junction bases numbered 9, after V lost 5 bases and J lost 8 bases. Germline CDR1 reads SGHRS; CDR2 reads YFSETQ. The CDR3 loop is CASSSVGQADSPLHF. DNA for the CDR3: TGCGCCAGCAGTAGTGTGGGACAGGCTGATTCACCCCTCCACTTT.

The chain is built from TRBV12-3 or TRBV12-4 and TRBJ1-3; D gene unclear. CDR3 length: 14 residues. V was pared by 8 bases and J by 0 bases, with 11 bases between. CDR3 in amino acids: CASRGPNSGNTIYF. CDR3 sequence (DNA): TGTGCCAGCCGGGGTCCTAACTCTGGAAACACCATATATTTT.

The gene calls are TRBV27 and TRBJ1-2, with D unclear. The ends were cut back, 4 bases at V and 6 bases at J, with 18 bases in the middle. CDR1 and CDR2 from the germline V gene are MNHEY and SMNVEV (reference sequence). This CDR3 spans 15 amino acids. In DNA form, the CDR3 reads TGTGCCAGCAGTTCCTACAAGGGAGGATTAAATGGCTACACCTTC. Its protein product is CASSSYKGGLNGYTF.

This clonotype was seen ten or more times. The rearrangement joins TRBV25-1 to TRBJ2-1; D unresolved. The CDR3 totals 11 residues. Germline values: CDR1 MGHDK, CDR2 SYGVNS. The V end was cut by 3 bases, the J end by 9 bases, with 6 bases between. CDR3 nucleotide sequence: TGTGCCAGCAGTGAGCGTGGTGAGCAGTTCTTC. As protein: CASSERGEQFF.

This clonotype occurred a few times. V is TRBV20-1 and J is TRBJ2-1; 9 bases agree with TRBD2. The CDR3 consists of 15 residues. The V gene's germline CDR1 is DFQATT and CDR2 SNEGSKA (reference sequence). J lost 4 bases, V lost 6 bases, and 10 bases had no gene match. The CDR3 spells CSAVGAGGRYNEQFF. CDR3 sequence (DNA): TGCAGTGCCGTGGGGGCGGGGGGGCGGTACAATGAGCAGTTCTTC.

As regards this clonotype: At one end, the junction sequence differs from germline, possibly due to a read error. The rearrangement links TRBV7-7 to TRBJ1-4; D unclear. CDR3 size: 16 residues. CDR1 SSHAT and CDR2 FNYEAQ come from the germline V gene (reference sequence). This chain's CDR3 is CASSLARETWGEKLFF. CDR3 DNA: TGTGCTAGCAGCTTAGCGAGAGAAACCTGGGGTGAAAAACTGTTTTTT. Variable domain in full (rest from reference TRBV7-7 and TRBJ1-4): GAGVSQSPRYKVTKRGQDVTLRCDPISSHATLYWYQQALGQGPEFLTYFNYEAQPDKSGLPSDRFSAERPEGSISTLTIQRTEQRDSAMYRCASSLARETWGEKLFFGSGTQLSVL.

The gene calls are TRBV10-3 and TRBJ1-5, with D unresolved. Germline assignment: CDR1 ENHRY and CDR2 SYGVKD. Trimming stripped 6 bases from V and 9 bases from J, with 15 bases between. The CDR3 is made up of 13 amino acids. The CDR3 loop reads CAISATEFGPQHF. The CDR3 DNA reads TGTGCCATCAGCGCGACGGAGTTTGGGCCCCAGCATTTT.

Ten or more counts support this clonotype. The chain employs TRBV4-3 and TRBJ1-2; D is unclear. CDR3 length: 15 residues. V lost 2 bases and J 0 bases, leaving 10 bases between the germline ends. CDR1 is LGHNA, CDR2 YSLEER, per germline. CDR3 sequence reads: CASSQLGGTNYGYTF. For the CDR3, the DNA is TGCGCCAGCAGCCAACTCGGAGGGACTAACTATGGCTACACCTTC.

This clonotype came up a few times. The chain is built from TRBV6-1 and TRBJ1-5; D gene unclear. Germline-derived CDR1 and CDR2 are MNHNS and SASEGT. This CDR3 has 16 residues. With 2 bases removed from V and 3 bases from J, the gap between germline ends came to 14 bases. The CDR3 DNA reads TGTGCCAGCAGTGAACCGGGGATAATCCTCAATCAGCCCCAGCATTTT. It is translated as CASSEPGIILNQPQHF.

This clonotype was picked up a small number of times. The chain has TRBV4-1 and TRBJ2-6, with 8 positions matching TRBD1. This CDR3 comprises 19 residues. V lost 2 bases and J lost 1; bases outside the gene matches: 10. Germline V lookup: CDR1 MGHRA, CDR2 YSYEKL. CDR3 region: CASSQRPGQEVSGANVLTF. The CDR3, as DNA: TGCGCCAGCAGCCAAAGGCCGGGACAGGAAGTATCTGGGGCCAACGTCCTGACTTTC.

The chain employs TRBV4-3 and TRBJ2-7; D gene ambiguous. V dropped 3 bases and J dropped 1 base, with 13 bases sitting between them. Germline lookup yields CDR1 LGHNA and CDR2 YSLEER. CDR3 length: 15 amino acids. In DNA, the CDR3 is TGCGCCAGCAGCCAGAGTTCCTCCGGGTCCTACGAGCAGTACTTC. Its translation is CASSQSSSGSYEQYF.

The chain is built from TRBV28 and TRBJ2-4; 7 positions agree with TRBD1. This CDR3 spans 14 amino acids. Germline CDR1 reads MDHEN; CDR2 reads SYDVKM. J gave up 6 bases and V 1 base, and 3 bases lay outside the gene matches. CDR3 residues: CASSLFQGVNIQYF. DNA for the CDR3: TGTGCCAGCAGTTTATTCCAGGGGGTAAACATTCAGTACTTC.

The sample holds a few counts of this clonotype. J is TRBJ2-2 and V is TRBV7-9, with 10 bases matching TRBD1. Germline-derived CDR1 and CDR2 are SEHNR and FQNEAQ (reference sequence). V lost 4 bases, J lost 5 bases, and 7 bases stayed unmatched. This CDR3 is 16 amino acids long. The CDR3 spells CASSSPGQGFTGELFF. CDR3 DNA: TGTGCCAGCAGCTCCCCGGGACAGGGGTTTACCGGGGAGCTGTTTTTT.